These 9 T cell receptor beta chains share one sample of origin, sequenced in a study of blood T cell repertoires in COVID-19. TCRdb's copy holds only in-frame clones and misses some; the assay was immunoSEQ multiplex PCR. The sample lists approximately 300,000 clones, roughly 90% occurring once. Sequencing used PBMCs or T cells enriched from blood (not recorded which). Receptor source: a woman under 40 who had recovered from COVID-19.

The chain employs TRBV15 and TRBJ2-3; weak D call: TRBD2 (6 bases). The germline V and J ends were trimmed by 0 bases and 5 bases, with 12 bases remaining between them. Germline V gene data show CDR1 as LNHNV and CDR2 as YYDKDF (reference sequence). CDR3 length equals 15 residues. The CDR3 coding sequence is TGTGCCACCAGCAGAGATCGGCTAGCGTTAGATACGCAGTATTTT. This codes for CATSRDRLALDTQYF.

In its sample, this clone was seen once. The chain employs TRBV12-3 or TRBV12-4 and TRBJ2-5, with D unresolved. This CDR3 is built from 13 residues. V shed 2 bases and J shed 1 base, with 5 bases lying between them. CDR3 sequence (DNA): TGTGCCAGCAGTTTATCCAGCCAAGAGACCCAGTACTTC. It translates to CASSLSSQETQYF.

The chain recombines TRBV28 with TRBJ1-2, with D maybe TRBD1 (6 bases). Germline lookup yields CDR1 MDHEN and CDR2 SYDVKM. V shed 3 bases and J shed 4 bases, with 12 bases lying between them. The CDR3 extends over 14 amino acids. Here the CDR3 reads CASSFGGHGYGYTF. The CDR3 DNA follows: TGTGCCAGCAGTTTCGGGGGGCACGGCTATGGCTACACCTTC.

J is TRBJ1-4 and V is TRBV28; perhaps TRBD1 as D (5 bases). The germline V gene has CDR1 MDHEN and CDR2 SYDVKM. The CDR3 has 14 amino acids. Between the trimmed V and J ends, which lost 7 bases and 1 base, there was a span of 10 bases. CDR3 residues: CASTAQGTNEKLFF. CDR3 DNA sequence: TGTGCCAGCACCGCCCAGGGAACTAATGAAAAACTGTTTTTT.

The V gene is TRBV10-3, the J gene TRBJ2-1, with D perhaps TRBD1 (7 bases). The CDR3 loop spans 19 amino acids. Germline V gene data show CDR1 as ENHRY and CDR2 as SYGVKD. V was cut by 1 base and J by 2 bases, with 21 bases left in between. This CDR3 is CAISEFGGATQGAYNEQFF. CDR3 sequence (DNA): TGTGCCATCAGTGAGTTTGGAGGGGCTACCCAGGGGGCCTACAATGAGCAGTTCTTC.

The chain couples TRBV25-1 to TRBJ1-1; 9 bases match TRBD1. There are 14 residues in the CDR3. Germline-derived CDR1 and CDR2 are MGHDK and SYGVNS. Losses at the gene ends were 6 bases for V and 1 base for J; bases not matched to a gene: 3. The CDR3 sequence is CASRGTGTNTEAFF. The CDR3 DNA follows: TGTGCCAGCAGGGGGACAGGGACGAACACTGAAGCTTTCTTT.

The chain employs TRBV5-5 and TRBJ1-4; 9 bases map to TRBD1. CDR1 SGHKS and CDR2 YYEKEE come from the germline V gene (reference sequence). The CDR3 covers 11 residues. The CDR3 region has the DNA TGTATCTGGGACAGGGTTGAAAAACTGTTTTTT. Amino acid sequence: CIWDRVEKLFF.

The chain recombines TRBV7-9 with TRBJ1-6; D perhaps matches TRBD1 (6 bases). The germline V gene encodes CDR1 SEHNR and CDR2 FQNEAQ (reference sequence). V lost 3 bases, J lost 6 bases, and 9 bases lay in between. The CDR3 contains 14 residues. The DNA of the CDR3 is TGTGCCAGCAGCTTGGACAGCCCTAATTCACCCCTCCACTTT. Amino acid sequence: CASSLDSPNSPLHF. Full variable domain (rest looked up from reference TRBV7-9 and TRBJ1-6): DTGVSQNPRHKITKRGQNVTFRCDPISEHNRLYWYRQTLGQGPEFLTYFQNEAQLEKSRLLSDRFSAERPKGSFSTLEIQRTEQGDSAMYLCASSLDSPNSPLHFGNGTRLTVT.

The V gene is TRBV9, the J gene TRBJ2-2; D might be TRBD1 (7 bases). The germline CDR1 and CDR2 sequences are SGDLS and YYNGEE. The CDR3 covers 14 residues. V was cut by 0 bases and J by 7 bases, with 10 bases left in between. The CDR3 nucleotides read TGTGCCAGCAGCGTAGTTCAGGGGGGCGGGGAGCTGTTTTTT. It specifies CASSVVQGGGELFF.